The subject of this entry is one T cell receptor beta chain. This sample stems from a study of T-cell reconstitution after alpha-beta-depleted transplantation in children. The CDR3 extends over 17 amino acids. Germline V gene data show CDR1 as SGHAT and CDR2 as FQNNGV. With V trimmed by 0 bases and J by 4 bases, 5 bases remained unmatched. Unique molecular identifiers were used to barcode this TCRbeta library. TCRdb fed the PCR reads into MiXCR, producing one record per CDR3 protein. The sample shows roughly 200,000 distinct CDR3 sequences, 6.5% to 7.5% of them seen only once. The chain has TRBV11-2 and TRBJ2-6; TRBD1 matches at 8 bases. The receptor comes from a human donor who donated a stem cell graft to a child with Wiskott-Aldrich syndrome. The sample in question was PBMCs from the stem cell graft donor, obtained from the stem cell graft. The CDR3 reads CASSLDRGRTGANVLTF. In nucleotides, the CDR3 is TGTGCCAGCAGCTTAGACAGGGGGCGTACCGGGGCCAACGTCCTGACTTTC.